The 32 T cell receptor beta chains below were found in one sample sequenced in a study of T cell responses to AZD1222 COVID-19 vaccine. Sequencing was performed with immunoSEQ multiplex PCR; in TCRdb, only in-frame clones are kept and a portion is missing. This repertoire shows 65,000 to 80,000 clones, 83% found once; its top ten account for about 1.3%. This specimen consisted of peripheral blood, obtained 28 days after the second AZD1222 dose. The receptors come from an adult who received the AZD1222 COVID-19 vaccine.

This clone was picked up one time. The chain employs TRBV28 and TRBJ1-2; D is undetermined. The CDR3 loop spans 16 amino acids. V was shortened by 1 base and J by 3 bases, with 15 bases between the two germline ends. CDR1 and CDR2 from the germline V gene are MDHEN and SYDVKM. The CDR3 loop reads CASSLYSGWRDYGYTF. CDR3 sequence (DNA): TGTGCCAGCAGTTTATATTCCGGGTGGCGTGACTATGGCTACACCTTC.

The CDR3 DNA reads as TGTGCCACCAGTGATTCTCATCTAGCGGATTCCTACAATGAGCAGTTCTTC. It yields the protein CATSDSHLADSYNEQFF. J is TRBJ2-1 and V is TRBV24-1; TRBD2 matches at 7 bases. Germline V gene lookup returns CDR1 KGHDR and CDR2 SFDVKD. Unmatched junction bases numbered 7, after V lost 2 bases and J lost 1 base. CDR3 length equals 17 residues.

The CDR3 DNA reads TGTGCCAGCAGTTCCACTGGGACAGTAACCTACGAGCAGTACTTC. This sequence encodes CASSSTGTVTYEQYF. This sequence joins TRBV27 and TRBJ2-7; 7 nucleotides line up with TRBD1. The germline CDR1 and CDR2 sequences are MNHEY and SMNVEV (reference sequence). V shed 4 bases and J 2 bases; nucleotides not matched to a gene: 8. CDR3 length: 15 amino acids.

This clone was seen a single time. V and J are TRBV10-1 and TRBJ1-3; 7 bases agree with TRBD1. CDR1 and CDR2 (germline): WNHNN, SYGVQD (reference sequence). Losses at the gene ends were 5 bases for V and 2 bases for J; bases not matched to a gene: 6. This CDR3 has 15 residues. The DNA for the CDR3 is TGCGCCAGCAGTTTATTGACAGGGCCTGGAAACACCATATATTTT. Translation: CASSLLTGPGNTIYF.

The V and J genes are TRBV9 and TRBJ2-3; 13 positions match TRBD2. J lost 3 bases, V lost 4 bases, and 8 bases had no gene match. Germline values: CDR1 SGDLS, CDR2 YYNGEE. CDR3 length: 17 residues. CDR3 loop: CASSNYGLAGVTDTQYF. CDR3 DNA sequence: TGTGCCAGCAGCAACTATGGACTAGCGGGAGTTACAGATACGCAGTATTTT.

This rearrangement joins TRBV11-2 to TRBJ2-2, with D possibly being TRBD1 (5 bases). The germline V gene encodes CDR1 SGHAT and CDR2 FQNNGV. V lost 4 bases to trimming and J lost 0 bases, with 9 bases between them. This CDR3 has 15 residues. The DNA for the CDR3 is TGTGCCAGCAGCTGGGGCCGGACGAACACCGGGGAGCTGTTTTTT. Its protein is CASSWGRTNTGELFF.

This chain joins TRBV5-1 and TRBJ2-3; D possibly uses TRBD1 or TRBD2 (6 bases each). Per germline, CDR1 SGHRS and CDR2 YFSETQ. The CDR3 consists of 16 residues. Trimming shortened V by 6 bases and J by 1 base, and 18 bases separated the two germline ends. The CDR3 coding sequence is TGCGCCAGCACTCTGGGGGGCCGTTACCGCACAGATACGCAGTATTTT. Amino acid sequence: CASTLGGRYRTDTQYF.

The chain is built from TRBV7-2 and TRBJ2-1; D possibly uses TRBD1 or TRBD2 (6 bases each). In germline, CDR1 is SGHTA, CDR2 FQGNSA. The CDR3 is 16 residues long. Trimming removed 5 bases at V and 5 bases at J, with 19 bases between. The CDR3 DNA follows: TGTGCCAGCAGCCCCCCGGAAGGGGGGTACAACAATGAGCAGTTCTTC. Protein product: CASSPPEGGYNNEQFF.

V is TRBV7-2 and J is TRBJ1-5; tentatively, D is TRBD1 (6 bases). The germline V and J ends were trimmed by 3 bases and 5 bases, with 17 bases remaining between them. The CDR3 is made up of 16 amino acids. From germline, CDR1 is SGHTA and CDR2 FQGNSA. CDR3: CASSLTATGTHQPQHF. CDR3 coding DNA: TGTGCCAGCAGCTTGACAGCAACAGGGACTCATCAGCCCCAGCATTTT.

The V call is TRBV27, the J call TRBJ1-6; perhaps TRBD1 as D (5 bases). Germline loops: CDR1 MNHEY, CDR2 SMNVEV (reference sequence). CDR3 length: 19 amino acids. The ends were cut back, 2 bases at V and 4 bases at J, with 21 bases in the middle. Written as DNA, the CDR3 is TGTGCCAGCAGTTTAGAATGGGCGGGCACTCAGGGATATAATTCACCCCTCCACTTT. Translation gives CASSLEWAGTQGYNSPLHF.

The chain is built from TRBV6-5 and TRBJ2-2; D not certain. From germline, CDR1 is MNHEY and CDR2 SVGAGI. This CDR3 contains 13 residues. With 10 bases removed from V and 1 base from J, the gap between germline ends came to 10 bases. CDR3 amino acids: CATMNQNTGELFF. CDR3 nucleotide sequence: TGTGCCACCATGAACCAGAACACCGGGGAGCTGTTTTTT.

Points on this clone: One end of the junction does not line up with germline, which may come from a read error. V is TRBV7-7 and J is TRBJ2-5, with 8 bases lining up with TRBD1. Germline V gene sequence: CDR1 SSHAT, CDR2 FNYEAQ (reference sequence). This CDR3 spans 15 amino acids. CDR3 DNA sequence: TGTGCTAGCAGCTCGGGGACAGGAGGCACGGGGACCCAGTACTTC. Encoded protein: CASSSGTGGTGTQYF.

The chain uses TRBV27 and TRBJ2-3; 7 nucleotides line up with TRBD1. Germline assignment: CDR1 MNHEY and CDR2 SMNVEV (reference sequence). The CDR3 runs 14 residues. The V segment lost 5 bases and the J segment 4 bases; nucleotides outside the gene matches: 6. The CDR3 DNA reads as TGTGCCAGCAGTCTTTACCAGGGGGCAGATACGCAGTATTTT. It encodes CASSLYQGADTQYF.

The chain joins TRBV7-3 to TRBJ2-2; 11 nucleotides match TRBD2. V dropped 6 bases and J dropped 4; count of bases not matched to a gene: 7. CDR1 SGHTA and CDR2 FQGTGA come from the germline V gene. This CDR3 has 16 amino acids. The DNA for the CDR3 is TGTGCCAGCAGATCGATAGCGGGAGGGTCCACCGGGGAGCTGTTTTTT. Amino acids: CASRSIAGGSTGELFF.

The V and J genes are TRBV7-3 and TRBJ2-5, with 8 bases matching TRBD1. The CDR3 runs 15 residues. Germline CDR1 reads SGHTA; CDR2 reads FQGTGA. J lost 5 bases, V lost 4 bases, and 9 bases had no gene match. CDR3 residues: CASSSAGTGYETQYF. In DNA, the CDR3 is TGTGCCAGCAGCTCCGCCGGGACAGGCTATGAGACCCAGTACTTC.

The CDR3 protein is CASSPMRAGTDTQYF. The DNA for the CDR3 is TGTGCCAGCTCACCAATGAGAGCTGGCACAGATACGCAGTATTTT. The chain combines TRBV18 with TRBJ2-3, with D unclear. V lost 2 bases, J lost 1 base, and 10 bases lay in between. This CDR3 has 15 amino acids. Germline CDR1 KGHSH, CDR2 LQKENI.

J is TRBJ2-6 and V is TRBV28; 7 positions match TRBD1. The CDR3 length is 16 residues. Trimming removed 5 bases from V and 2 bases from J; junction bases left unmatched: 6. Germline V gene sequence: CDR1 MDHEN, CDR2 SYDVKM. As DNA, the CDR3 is TGTGCCAGCAGTCTCCAGGGGGACCCTGGGGCCAACGTCCTGACTTTC. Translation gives CASSLQGDPGANVLTF.

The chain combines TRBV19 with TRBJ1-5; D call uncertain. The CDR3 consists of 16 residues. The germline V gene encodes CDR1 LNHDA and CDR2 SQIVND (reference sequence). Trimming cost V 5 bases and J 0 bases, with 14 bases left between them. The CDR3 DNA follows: TGTGCCAGTAGTGGCCCCCGCCAGAATAGCAATCAGCCCCAGCATTTT. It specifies CASSGPRQNSNQPQHF.

The CDR3, as DNA: TGTGCCAGCAGTCGGGACAGGGGGCGGTATGGCTACACCTTC. The encoded protein is CASSRDRGRYGYTF. The chain uses TRBV6-5 and TRBJ1-2; 12 bases are shared with TRBD1. Per germline, CDR1 MNHEY and CDR2 SVGAGI. The V segment lost 5 bases and the J segment 5 bases; nucleotides outside the gene matches: 3. The CDR3 runs to 14 residues.

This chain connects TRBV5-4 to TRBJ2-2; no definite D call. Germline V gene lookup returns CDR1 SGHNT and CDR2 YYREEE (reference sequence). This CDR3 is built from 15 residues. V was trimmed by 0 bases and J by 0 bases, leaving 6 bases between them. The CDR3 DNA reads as TGTGCCAGCAGCTTGGCCAGCTCGAACACCGGGGAGCTGTTTTTT. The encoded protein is CASSLASSNTGELFF. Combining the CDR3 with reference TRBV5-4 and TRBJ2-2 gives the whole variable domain ETGVTQSPTHLIKTRGQQVTLRCSSQSGHNTVSWYQQALGQGPQFIFQYYREEENGRGNFPPRFSGLQFPNYSSELNVNALELDDSALYLCASSLASSNTGELFFGEGSRLTVL.

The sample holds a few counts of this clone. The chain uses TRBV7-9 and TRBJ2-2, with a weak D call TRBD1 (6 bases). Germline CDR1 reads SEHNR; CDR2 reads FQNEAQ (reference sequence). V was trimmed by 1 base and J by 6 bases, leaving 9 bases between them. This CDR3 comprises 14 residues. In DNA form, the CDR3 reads TGTGCCAGCAGCTTAGACAGGGCAGCCGGGGAGCTGTTTTTT. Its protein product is CASSLDRAAGELFF.

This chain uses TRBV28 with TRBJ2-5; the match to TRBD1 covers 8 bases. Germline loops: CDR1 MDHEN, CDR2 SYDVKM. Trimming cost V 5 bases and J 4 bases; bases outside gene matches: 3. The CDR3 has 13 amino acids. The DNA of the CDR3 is TGTGCCAGCAGTCAGGGGGCGAGAGAGACCCAGTACTTC. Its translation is CASSQGARETQYF. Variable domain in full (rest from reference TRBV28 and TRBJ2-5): DVKVTQSSRYLVKRTGEKVFLECVQDMDHENMFWYRQDPGLGLRLIYFSYDVKMKEKGDIPEGYSVSREKKERFSLILESASTNQTSMYLCASSQGARETQYFGPGTRLLVL.

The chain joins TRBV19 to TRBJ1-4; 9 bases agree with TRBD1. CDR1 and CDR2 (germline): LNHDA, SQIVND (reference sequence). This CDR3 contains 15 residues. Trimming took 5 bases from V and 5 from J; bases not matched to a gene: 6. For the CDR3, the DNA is TGTGCCAGTAGTTTCTCGACAGGGGGGAATGAAAAACTGTTTTTT. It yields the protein CASSFSTGGNEKLFF. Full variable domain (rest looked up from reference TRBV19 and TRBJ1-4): DGGITQSPKYLFRKEGQNVTLSCEQNLNHDAMYWYRQDPGQGLRLIYYSQIVNDFQKGDIAEGYSVSREKKESFPLTVTSAQKNPTAFYLCASSFSTGGNEKLFFGSGTQLSVL.

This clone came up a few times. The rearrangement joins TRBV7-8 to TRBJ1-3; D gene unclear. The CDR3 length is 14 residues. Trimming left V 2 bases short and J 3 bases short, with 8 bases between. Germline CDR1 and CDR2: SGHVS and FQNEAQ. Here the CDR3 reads CASSLSGYGNTIYF. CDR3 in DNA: TGTGCCAGCAGCTTATCGGGTTATGGAAACACCATATATTTT.

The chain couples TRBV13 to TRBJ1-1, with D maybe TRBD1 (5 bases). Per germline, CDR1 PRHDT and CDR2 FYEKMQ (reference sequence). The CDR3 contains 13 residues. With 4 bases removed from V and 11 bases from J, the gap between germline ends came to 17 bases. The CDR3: CASSSPAGRIAFF. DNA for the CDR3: TGTGCCAGCAGCTCCCCCGCAGGGCGCATCGCTTTCTTT.

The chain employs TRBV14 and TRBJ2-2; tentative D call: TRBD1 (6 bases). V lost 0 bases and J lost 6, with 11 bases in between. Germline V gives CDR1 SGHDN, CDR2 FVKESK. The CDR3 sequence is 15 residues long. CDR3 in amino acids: CASSQDTGYAGELFF. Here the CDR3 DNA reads TGTGCCAGCAGCCAAGATACAGGGTATGCCGGGGAGCTGTTTTTT.

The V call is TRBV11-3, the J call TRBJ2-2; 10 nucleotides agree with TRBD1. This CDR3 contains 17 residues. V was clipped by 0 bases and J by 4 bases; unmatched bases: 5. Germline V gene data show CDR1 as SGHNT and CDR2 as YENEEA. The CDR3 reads CASSLDPGQGPTGELFF. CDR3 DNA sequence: TGTGCCAGCAGCTTAGACCCGGGACAGGGGCCCACCGGGGAGCTGTTTTTT.

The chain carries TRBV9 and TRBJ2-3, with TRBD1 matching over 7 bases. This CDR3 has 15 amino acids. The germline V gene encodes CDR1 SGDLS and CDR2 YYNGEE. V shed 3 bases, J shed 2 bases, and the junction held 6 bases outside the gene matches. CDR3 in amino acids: CASSAQGVNTDTQYF. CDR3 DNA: TGTGCCAGCAGCGCTCAGGGGGTTAACACAGATACGCAGTATTTT.

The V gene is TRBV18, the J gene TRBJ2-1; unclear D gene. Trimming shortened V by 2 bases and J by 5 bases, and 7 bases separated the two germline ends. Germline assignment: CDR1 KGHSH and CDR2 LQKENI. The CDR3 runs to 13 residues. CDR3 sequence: CASSPRSDNEQFF. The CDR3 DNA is TGTGCCAGCTCACCAAGGTCGGACAATGAGCAGTTCTTC.

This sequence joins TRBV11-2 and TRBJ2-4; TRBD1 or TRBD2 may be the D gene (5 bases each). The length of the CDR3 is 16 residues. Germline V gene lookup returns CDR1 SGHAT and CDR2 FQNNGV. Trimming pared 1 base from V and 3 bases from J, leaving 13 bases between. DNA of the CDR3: TGTGCCAGCAGCTTAGTGGGGGATAAGGGCAAAAACATTCAGTACTTC. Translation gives CASSLVGDKGKNIQYF.

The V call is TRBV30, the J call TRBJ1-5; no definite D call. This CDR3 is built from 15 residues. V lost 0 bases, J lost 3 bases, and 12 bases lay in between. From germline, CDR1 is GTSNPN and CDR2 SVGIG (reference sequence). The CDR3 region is CAWSVLNSYNQPQHF. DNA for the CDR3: TGTGCCTGGAGTGTACTTAACAGCTACAATCAGCCCCAGCATTTT.

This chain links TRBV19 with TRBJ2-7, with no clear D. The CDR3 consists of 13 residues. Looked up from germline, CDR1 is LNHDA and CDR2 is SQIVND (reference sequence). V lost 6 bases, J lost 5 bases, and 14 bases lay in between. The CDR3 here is CASSLPPVHEQYF. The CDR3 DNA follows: TGTGCCAGTAGCCTCCCCCCAGTCCACGAGCAGTACTTC.